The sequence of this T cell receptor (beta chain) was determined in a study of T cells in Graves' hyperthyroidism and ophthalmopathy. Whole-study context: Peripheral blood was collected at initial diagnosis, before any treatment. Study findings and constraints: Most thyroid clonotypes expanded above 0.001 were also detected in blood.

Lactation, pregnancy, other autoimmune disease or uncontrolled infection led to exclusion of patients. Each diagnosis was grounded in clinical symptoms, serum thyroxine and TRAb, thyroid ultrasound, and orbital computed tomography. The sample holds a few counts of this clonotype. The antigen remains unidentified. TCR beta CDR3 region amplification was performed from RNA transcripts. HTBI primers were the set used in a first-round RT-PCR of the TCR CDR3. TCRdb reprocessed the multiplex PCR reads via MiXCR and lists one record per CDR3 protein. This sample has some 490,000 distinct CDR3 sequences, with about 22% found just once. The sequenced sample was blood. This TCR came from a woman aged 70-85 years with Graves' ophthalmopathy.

CDR3 bases: TGTGCCAGCAGTTCAAGCCGGGCCCAGCATTTT. Its translation is CASSSSRAQHF. This chain connects TRBV12-3 or TRBV12-4 to TRBJ1-5; D gene ambiguous. The CDR3 spans 11 residues. V lost 4 bases and J lost 11, with 9 bases in between.